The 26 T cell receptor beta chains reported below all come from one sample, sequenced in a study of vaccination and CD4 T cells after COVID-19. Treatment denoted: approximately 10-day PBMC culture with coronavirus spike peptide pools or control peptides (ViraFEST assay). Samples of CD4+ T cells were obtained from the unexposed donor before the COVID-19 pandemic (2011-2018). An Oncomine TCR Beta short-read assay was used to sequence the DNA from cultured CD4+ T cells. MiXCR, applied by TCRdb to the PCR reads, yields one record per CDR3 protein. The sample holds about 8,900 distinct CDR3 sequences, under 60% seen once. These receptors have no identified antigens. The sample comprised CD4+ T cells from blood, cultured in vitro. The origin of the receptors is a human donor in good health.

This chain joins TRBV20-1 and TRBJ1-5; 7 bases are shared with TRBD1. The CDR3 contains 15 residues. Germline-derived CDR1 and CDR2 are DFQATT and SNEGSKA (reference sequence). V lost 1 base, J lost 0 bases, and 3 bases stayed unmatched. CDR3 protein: CSARAGGRSNQPQHF. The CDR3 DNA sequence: TGCAGTGCTAGAGCAGGGGGGCGTAGCAATCAGCCCCAGCATTTT.

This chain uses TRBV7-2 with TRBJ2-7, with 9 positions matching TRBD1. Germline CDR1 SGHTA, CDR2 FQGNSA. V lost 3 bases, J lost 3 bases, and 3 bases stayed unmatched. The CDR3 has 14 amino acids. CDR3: CASSLDRGNYEQYF. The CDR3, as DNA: TGTGCCAGCAGCTTGGACAGGGGAAACTACGAGCAGTACTTC.

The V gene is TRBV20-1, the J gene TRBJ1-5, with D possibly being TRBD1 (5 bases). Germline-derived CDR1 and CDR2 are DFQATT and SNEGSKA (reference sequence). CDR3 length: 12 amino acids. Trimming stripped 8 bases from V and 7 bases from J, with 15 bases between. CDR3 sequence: CSSSGAGQPQHF. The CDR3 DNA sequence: TGCAGTTCTTCCGGGGCGGGACAGCCCCAGCATTTT.

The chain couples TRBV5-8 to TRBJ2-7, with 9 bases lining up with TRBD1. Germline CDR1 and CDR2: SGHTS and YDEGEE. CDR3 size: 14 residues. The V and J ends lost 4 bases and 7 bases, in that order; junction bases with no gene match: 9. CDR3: CASSPGDREGEQYF. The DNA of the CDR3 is TGTGCCAGCAGCCCCGGGGACAGGGAGGGGGAGCAGTACTTC. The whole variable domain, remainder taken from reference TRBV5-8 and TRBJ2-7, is EAGVTQSPTHLIKTRGQQATLRCSPISGHTSVYWYQQALGLGLQFLLWYDEGEERNRGNFPPRFSGRQFPNYSSELNVNALELEDSALYLCASSPGDREGEQYFGPGTRLTVT.

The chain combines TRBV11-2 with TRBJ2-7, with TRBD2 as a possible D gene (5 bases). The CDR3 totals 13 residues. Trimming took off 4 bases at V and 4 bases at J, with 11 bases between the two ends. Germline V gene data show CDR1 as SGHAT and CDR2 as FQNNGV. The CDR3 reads CASSSLRGYEQYF. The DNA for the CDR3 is TGTGCCAGCAGCTCGCTTCGGGGTTACGAGCAGTACTTC.

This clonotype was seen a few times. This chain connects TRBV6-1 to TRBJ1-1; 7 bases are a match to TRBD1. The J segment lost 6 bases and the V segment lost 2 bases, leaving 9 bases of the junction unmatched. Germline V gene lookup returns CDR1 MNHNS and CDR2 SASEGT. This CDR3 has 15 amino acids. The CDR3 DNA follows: TGTGCCAGCAGTGAATACATCAGGGGGGGGTCTGAAGCTTTCTTT. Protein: CASSEYIRGGSEAFF.

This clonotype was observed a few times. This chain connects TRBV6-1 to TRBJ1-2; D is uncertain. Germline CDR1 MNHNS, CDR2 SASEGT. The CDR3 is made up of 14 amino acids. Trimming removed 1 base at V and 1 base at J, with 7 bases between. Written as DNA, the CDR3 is TGTGCCAGCAGTGAAGGTTGGGGTAACTATGGCTACACCTTC. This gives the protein CASSEGWGNYGYTF.

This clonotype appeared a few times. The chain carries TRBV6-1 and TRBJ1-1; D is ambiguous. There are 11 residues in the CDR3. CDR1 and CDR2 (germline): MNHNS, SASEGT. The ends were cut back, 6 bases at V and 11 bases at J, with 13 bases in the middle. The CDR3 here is CASSRQLWAFF. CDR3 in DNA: TGTGCCAGCAGCCGGCAGTTGTGGGCTTTCTTT.

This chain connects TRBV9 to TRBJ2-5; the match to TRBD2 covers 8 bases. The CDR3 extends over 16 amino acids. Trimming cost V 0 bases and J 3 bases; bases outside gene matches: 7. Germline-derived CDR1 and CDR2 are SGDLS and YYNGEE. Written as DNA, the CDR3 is TGTGCCAGCAGCGTAGCCCAGACTAGCGCTAAAGAGACCCAGTACTTC. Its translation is CASSVAQTSAKETQYF. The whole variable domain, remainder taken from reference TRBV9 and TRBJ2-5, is DSGVTQTPKHLITATGQRVTLRCSPRSGDLSVYWYQQSLDQGLQFLIQYYNGEERAKGNILERFSAQQFPDLHSELNLSSLELGDSALYFCASSVAQTSAKETQYFGPGTRLLVL.

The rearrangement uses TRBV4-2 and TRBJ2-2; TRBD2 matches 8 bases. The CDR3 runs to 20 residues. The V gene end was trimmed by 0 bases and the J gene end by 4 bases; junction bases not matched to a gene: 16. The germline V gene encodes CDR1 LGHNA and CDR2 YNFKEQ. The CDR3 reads CASSQDGRLAHTSGTGELFF. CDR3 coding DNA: TGTGCCAGCAGCCAAGATGGGAGACTAGCGCATACCTCGGGCACCGGGGAGCTGTTTTTT.

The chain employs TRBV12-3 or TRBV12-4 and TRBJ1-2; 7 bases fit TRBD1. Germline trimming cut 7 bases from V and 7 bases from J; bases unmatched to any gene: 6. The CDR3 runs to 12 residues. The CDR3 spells CASTSTGSGYTF. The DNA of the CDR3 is TGTGCCAGCACCTCGACAGGGTCTGGCTACACCTTC.

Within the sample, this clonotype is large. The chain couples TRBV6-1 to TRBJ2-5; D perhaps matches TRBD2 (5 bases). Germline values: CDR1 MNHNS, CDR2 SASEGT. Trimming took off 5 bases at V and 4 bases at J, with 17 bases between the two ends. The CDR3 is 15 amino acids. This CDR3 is CASSIGRGRAETQYF. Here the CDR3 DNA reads TGTGCCAGCAGTATCGGTCGGGGAAGGGCAGAGACCCAGTACTTC.

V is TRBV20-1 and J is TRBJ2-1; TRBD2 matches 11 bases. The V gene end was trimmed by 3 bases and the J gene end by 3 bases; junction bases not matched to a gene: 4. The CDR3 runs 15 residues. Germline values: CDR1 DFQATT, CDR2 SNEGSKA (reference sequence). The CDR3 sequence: CSASPLAGVYNEQFF. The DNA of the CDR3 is TGCAGTGCTAGCCCACTAGCGGGAGTCTACAATGAGCAGTTCTTC.

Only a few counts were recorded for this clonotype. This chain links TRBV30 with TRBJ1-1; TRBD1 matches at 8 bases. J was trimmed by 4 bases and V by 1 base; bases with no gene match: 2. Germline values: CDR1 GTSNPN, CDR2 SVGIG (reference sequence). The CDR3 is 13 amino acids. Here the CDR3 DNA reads TGTGCCTGGAGTGGACAGGGGACCACTGAAGCTTTCTTT. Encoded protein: CAWSGQGTTEAFF.

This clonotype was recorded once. Here the CDR3 reads CASSEGGEGYNEQFF. CDR3 in DNA: TGTGCCAGCAGTGAAGGGGGGGAGGGATACAATGAGCAGTTCTTC. The chain joins TRBV6-4 to TRBJ2-1, with D perhaps TRBD2 (7 bases). Trimming left V 3 bases short and J 4 bases short, with 13 bases between. This CDR3 region has 15 residues. Germline lookup yields CDR1 MRHNA and CDR2 SNTAGT.

CDR3 coding DNA: TGTGCCAGCAGCGTAGGTCAAGGCGCCAATCAGCCCCAGCATTTT. It codes for CASSVGQGANQPQHF. This chain uses TRBV9 with TRBJ1-5; D is uncertain. The CDR3 is made up of 15 amino acids. The V and J ends lost 0 bases and 3 bases respectively, with 10 bases between them. Germline CDR1 SGDLS, CDR2 YYNGEE.

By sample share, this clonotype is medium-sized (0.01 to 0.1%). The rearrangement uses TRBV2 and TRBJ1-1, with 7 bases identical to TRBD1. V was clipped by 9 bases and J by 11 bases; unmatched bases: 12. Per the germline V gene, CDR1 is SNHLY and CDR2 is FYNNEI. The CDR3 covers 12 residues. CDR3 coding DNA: TGTGCCAGTGGGCGGCAGGGGGGTATGGCTTTCTTT. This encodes CASGRQGGMAFF.

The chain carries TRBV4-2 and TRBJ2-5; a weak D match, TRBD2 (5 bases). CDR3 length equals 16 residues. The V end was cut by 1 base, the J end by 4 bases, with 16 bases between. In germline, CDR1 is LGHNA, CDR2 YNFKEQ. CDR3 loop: CASSQVGGGALETQYF. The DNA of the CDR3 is TGTGCCAGCAGCCAAGTAGGCGGAGGCGCATTAGAGACCCAGTACTTC.

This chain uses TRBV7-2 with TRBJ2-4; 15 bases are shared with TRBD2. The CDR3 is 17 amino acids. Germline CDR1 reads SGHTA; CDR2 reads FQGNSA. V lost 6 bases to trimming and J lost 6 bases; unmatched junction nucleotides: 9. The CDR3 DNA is TGTGCCAGCAGGAACGGGACTAGCGGGAGGTCTGGAAACATTCAGTACTTC. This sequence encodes CASRNGTSGRSGNIQYF.

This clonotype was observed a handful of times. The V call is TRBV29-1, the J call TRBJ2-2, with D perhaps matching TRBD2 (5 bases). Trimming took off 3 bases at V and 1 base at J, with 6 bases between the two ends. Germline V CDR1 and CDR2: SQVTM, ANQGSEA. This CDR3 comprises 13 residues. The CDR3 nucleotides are TGCAGCGTTGATGAGGGGAACACCGGGGAGCTGTTTTTT. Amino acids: CSVDEGNTGELFF.

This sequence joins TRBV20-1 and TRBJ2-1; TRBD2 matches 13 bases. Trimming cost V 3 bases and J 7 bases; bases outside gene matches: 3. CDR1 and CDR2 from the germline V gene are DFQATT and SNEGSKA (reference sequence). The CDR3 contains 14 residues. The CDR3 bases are TGCAGTGCTAGGGGACTAGCGGGACGAAATGAGCAGTTCTTC. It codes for CSARGLAGRNEQFF.

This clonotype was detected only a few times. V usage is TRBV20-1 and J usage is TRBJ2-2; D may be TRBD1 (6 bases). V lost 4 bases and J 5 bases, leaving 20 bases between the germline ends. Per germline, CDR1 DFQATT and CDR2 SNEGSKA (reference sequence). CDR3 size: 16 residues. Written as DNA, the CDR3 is TGCAGTGCTACAAAACCACAGGGAATTCGGACCGGGGAGCTGTTTTTT. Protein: CSATKPQGIRTGELFF.

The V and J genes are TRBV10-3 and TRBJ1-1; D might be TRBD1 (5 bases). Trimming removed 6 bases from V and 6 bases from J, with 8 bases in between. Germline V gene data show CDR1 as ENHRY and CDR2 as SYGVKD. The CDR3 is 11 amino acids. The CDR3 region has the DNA TGTGCCATCAGGGGGGTGGCTGAAGCTTTCTTT. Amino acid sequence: CAIRGVAEAFF.

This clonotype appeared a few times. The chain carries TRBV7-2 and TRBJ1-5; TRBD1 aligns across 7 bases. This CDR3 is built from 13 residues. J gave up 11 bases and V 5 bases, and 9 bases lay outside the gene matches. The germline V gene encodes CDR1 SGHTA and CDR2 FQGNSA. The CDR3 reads CASSTADRLAQHF. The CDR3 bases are TGTGCCAGCAGCACAGCGGACAGGTTGGCCCAGCATTTT.

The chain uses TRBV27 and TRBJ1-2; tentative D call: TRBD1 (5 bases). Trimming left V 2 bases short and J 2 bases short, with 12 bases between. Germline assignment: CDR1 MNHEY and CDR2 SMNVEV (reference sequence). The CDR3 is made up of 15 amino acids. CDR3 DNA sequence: TGTGCCAGCAGTTTAACATACCAGGGAAACTATGGCTACACCTTC. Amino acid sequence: CASSLTYQGNYGYTF.

CDR3 in amino acids: CASRYDRTNEQFF. DNA of the CDR3: TGTGCCAGCAGATATGACAGGACCAATGAGCAGTTCTTC. This chain joins TRBV6-2 or TRBV6-3 and TRBJ2-1; D is possibly TRBD1 (6 bases). The CDR3 has 13 amino acids. CDR1 MNHEY and CDR2 SVGEGT come from the germline V gene. The V end was cut by 6 bases, the J end by 6 bases, with 12 bases between.